This T cell receptor (beta chain) came from a study of T cells after somatic rescue of genetic block. The CDR3 has 14 amino acids. Germline-derived CDR1 and CDR2 are SGHTA and FQGNSA. Using immunoSEQ multiplex PCR, the repertoire was profiled, and TCRdb retains in-frame clones only, with some absent. The table has around 100,000 clones, 75% to 95% seen once. As for this clone: The junction departs from the called germline gene at one end, perhaps through a read error. Other DNA sequences in this sample translate to the same CDR3.

The J gene is TRBJ1-6, the V gene TRBV7-2; no definite D call. This TCR was sampled from a woman between 18 and 30 years old. The sequenced sample was peripheral blood mononuclear cells (PBMCs). Here the CDR3 DNA reads TGTGCCAGCAGCTTAGCGCGCCTTAATTCACCTCTCCACTTT. Residues: CASSLARLNSPLHF.